This T cell receptor beta chain originates from a study of regulatory T cells in long-lasting Graves disease. Study summary: The study enrolled newly diagnosed Graves' patients on antithyroid drugs under 3 months.

A note on this clonotype: Its specificity is not known.

Both iRepertoire HTBI primers and Arm-PCR of CDR3 regions were used to build the TCR beta libraries. TCRdb reprocessed the multiplex PCR reads with MiXCR, giving one entry per CDR3 protein. Counted here are approximately 540,000 distinct CDR3 sequences, around 12% occurring once; the ten biggest clones make up around 10%. CDR1 and CDR2 (germline): SEHNR, FQNEAQ (reference sequence). V lost 5 bases to trimming and J lost 8 bases, with 15 bases between them. CDR3 length: 13 residues. Time point noted: newly diagnosed GD, antithyroid drugs for less than 3 months. Making the TCR library involved RNA that had been extracted from PBMCs. Findings of the study overall: Comparison showed that persistent patients shared more public clonotypes (about 2,700) than new patients (approximately 930).

The same sample was also used in a study of T cells in Graves' hyperthyroidism and ophthalmopathy.

The gene calls are TRBV7-9 and TRBJ1-1; TRBD1 might be the D (6 bases). The sequence was collected from a young woman with Graves disease. The material was peripheral blood mononuclear cells (PBMCs), obtained at new diagnosis, from a patient treated with antithyroid drugs. Here the CDR3 reads CASSHPGDLEAFF. The CDR3 DNA reads as TGTGCCAGCAGCCACCCAGGGGACCTCGAAGCTTTCTTT. Combining the CDR3 with reference TRBV7-9 and TRBJ1-1 gives the whole variable domain DTGVSQNPRHKITKRGQNVTFRCDPISEHNRLYWYRQTLGQGPEFLTYFQNEAQLEKSRLLSDRFSAERPKGSFSTLEIQRTEQGDSAMYLCASSHPGDLEAFFGQGTRLTVV.